The clone carrying this T cell receptor (beta chain) has more than one count but fewer than ten. Its specificity is unknown. These data are taken from a study of T cell responses to AZD1222 COVID-19 vaccine. With 7 bases clipped from V and 0 bases from J, the junction kept 4 bases outside the gene matches. Germline V gene data show CDR1 as MNHEY and CDR2 as SVGAGI. The CDR3 sequence is 15 residues long. Study-wide findings and caveats: Sampling captured repertoires only after the peak T cell response. Across spike, vaccine-associated CD4 TCRs were found, dominant at 160-218 and 743-854.

Generated by immunoSEQ multiplex PCR, the TCRdb table keeps only in-frame clones and is missing some. The repertoire holds about 90,000 clones, with around nine tenths as singletons. The chain employs TRBV6-5 and TRBJ2-2; 8 bases line up with TRBD2. This sequence originates from an adult who received the AZD1222 COVID-19 vaccine. The sequenced sample was peripheral blood, obtained 28 days after the second AZD1222 dose. The CDR3: CASNIAGSNTGELFF. The CDR3 DNA reads as TGTGCCAGCAACATAGCGGGATCGAACACCGGGGAGCTGTTTTTT.